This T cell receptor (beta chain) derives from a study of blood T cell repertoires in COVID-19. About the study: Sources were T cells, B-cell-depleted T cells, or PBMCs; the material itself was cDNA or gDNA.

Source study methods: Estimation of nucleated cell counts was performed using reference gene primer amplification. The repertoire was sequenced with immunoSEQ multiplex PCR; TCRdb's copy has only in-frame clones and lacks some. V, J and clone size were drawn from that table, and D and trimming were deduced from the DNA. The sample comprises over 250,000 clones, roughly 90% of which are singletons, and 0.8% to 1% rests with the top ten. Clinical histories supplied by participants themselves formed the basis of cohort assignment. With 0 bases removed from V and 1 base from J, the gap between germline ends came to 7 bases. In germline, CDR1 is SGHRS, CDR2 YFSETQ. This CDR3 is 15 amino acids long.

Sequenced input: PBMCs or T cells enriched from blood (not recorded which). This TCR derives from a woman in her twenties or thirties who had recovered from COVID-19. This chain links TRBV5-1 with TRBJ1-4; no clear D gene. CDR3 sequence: CASSLGVQTNEKLFF. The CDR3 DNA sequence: TGCGCCAGCAGCTTGGGAGTTCAAACTAATGAAAAACTGTTTTTT.